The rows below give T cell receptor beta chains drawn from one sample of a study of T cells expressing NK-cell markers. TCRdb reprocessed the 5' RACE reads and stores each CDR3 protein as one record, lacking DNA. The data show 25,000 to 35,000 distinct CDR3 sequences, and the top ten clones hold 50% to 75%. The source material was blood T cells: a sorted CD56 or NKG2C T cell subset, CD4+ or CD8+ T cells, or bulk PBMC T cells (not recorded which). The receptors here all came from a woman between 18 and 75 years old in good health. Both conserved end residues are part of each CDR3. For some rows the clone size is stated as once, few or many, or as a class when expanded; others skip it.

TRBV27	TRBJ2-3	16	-	CASSLERLIKGDTQYF
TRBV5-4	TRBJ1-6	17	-	CASSRPGTGGFNSPLHF
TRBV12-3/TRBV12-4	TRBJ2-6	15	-	CASSRQGLGANVLTF
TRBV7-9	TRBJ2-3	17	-	CASSLTWTSERTDTQYF
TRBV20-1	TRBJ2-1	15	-	CSASQRGGDYNEQFF
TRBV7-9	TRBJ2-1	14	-	CASSRLAGGSGQFF
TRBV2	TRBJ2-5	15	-	CASSSDRDDQETQYF
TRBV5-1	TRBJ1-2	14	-	CASSYQGADYGYTF
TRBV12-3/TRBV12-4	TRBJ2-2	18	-	CASSLAQGQRTNTGELFF
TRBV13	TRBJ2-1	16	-	CASAPQRLAGFNEQFF
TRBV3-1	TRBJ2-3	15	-	CASSPLPILPDTQYF
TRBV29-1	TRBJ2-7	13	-	CSVEGSSGYEQYF
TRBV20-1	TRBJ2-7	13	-	CSARAQTGLEQYF
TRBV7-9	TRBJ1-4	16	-	CASSLAQQGANEKLFF
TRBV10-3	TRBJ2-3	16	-	CAISGSRTSPTDTQYF
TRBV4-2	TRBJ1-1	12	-	CASSQGRTEAFF
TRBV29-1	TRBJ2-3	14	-	CSVILAASTDTQYF
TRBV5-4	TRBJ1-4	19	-	CASSLAGQGASRLAEKLFF
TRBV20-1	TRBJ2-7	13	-	CSASEDRAYEQYF
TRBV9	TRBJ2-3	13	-	CASSEGMADTQYF
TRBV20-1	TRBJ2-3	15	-	CSAAPPTSYADTQYF
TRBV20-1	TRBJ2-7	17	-	CSARDPRGLAGGGEQYF
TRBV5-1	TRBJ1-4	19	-	CASSLAMGPGAATNEKLFF
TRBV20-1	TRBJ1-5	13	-	CSARAGGNQPQHF
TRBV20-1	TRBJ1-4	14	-	CSAESGATNEKLFF
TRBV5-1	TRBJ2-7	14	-	CASSPAGTAYEQYF
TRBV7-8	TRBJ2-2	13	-	CASIQGTTGELFF
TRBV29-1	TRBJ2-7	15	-	CSLRSGTVPPYEQYF
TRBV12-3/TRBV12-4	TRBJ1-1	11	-	CASSFGAEAFF
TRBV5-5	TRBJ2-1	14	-	CASRGGDRNNEQFF
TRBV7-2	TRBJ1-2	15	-	CASSSKNRTLYGYTF
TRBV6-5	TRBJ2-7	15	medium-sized	CASSFTGTGSYEQYF
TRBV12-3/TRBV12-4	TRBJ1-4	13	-	CASSSLGGEKLFF
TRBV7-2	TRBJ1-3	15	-	CASSNDRMLGNTIYF
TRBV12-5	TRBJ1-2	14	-	CASGPDDRNYGYTF
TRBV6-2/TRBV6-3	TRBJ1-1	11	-	CASSYSTKAFF
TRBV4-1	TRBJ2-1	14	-	CASARLRSYNEQFF
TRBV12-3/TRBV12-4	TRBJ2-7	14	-	CASSVVQGTYEQYF
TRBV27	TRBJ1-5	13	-	CASSLNYNQPQHF
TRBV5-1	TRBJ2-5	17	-	CASSFGLAGGPARTQYF
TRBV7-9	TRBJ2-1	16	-	CASSSEKGLFYNEQFF
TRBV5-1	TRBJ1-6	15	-	CASSYGDRENSPLHF
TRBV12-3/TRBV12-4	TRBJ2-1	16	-	CASSLGQDPRYNEQFF
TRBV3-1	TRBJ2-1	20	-	CASSQNPGQGTRGSYNEQFF
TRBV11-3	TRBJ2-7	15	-	CASSLGSGSAYEQYF
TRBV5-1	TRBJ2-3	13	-	CASSLKDVDTQYF
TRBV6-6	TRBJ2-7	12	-	CASSIDKNEQYF
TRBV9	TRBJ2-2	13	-	CASSDSRAGELFF
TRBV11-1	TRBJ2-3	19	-	CASSLLRLSSLHSTDTQYF
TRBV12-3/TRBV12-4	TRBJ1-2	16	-	CASSQRRRDKEYGYTF
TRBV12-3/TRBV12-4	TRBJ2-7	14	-	CASAAGTGGYEQYF
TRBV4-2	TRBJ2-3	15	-	CASSQDRESSDTQYF
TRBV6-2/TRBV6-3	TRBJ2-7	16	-	CASSYPSGQLSYEQYF
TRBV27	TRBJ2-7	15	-	CASSFLFGRGYEQYF
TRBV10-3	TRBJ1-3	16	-	CAISEATGLSGNTIYF
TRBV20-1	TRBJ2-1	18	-	CSAWVTDRGVSFYNEQFF
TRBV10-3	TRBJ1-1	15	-	CAISAPGQGETEAFF
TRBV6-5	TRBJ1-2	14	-	CASINRAINYGYTF
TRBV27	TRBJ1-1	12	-	CASTQGAAEAFF
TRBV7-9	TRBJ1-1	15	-	CASRGIGQGNTEAFF